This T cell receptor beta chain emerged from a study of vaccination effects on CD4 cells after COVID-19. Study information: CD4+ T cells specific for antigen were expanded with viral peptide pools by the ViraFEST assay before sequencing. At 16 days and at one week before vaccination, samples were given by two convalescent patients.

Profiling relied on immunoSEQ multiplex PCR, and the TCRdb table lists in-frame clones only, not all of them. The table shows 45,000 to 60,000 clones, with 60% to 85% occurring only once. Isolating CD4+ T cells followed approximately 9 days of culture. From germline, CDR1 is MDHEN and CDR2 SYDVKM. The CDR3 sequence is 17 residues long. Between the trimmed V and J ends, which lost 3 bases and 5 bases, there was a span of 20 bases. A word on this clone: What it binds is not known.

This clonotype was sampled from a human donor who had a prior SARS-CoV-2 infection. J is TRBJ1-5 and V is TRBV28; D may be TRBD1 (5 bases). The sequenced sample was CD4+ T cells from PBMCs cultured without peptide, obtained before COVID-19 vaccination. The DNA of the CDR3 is TGTGCCAGCAGTTTGTCGGACAAGGCCCGCCCGGATCAGCCCCAGCATTTT. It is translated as CASSLSDKARPDQPQHF. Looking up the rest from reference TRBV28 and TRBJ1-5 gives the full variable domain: DVKVTQSSRYLVKRTGEKVFLECVQDMDHENMFWYRQDPGLGLRLIYFSYDVKMKEKGDIPEGYSVSREKKERFSLILESASTNQTSMYLCASSLSDKARPDQPQHFGDGTRLSIL.